This T cell receptor (beta chain) was identified in a study of T cell responses to AZD1222 COVID-19 vaccine. Study details: Recipients boosted at about 4 weeks or about 12 weeks are pooled. Regarding the study as a whole: There were vaccine-associated CD4 TCRs across spike, dominant at 160-218 and 743-854. Spike-specific TCR breadth and depth rose after two AZD1222 doses. Only after the peak T cell response were repertoires sampled.

The CDR3 loop spans 16 amino acids. V shed 7 bases and J shed 0 bases, with 18 bases lying between them. Germline CDR1 is LNHDA and CDR2 is SQIVND (reference sequence). Concerning this clone itself: Its antigen is unidentified.

Clones were sequenced by immunoSEQ multiplex PCR, and TCRdb holds only the in-frame ones, with some missing. The sample carries approximately 180,000 clones, less than 95% recorded once. This TCR was sampled from an adult in good health. The specimen comprised peripheral blood, sampled on day 0 of AZD1222 vaccination. The chain carries TRBV19 and TRBJ1-1; D possibly corresponds to TRBD1 (6 bases). The CDR3 region has the DNA TGTGCCAGTACAGGGGCCTCGGAGGAACTGAACACTGAAGCTTTCTTT. Encoded protein: CASTGASEELNTEAFF.